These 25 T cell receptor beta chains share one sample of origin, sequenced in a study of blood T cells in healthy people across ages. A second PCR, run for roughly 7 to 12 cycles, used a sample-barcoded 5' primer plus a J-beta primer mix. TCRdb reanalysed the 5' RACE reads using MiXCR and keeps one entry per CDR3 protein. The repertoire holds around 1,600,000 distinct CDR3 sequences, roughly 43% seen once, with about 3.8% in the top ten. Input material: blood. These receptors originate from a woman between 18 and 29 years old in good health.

The CDR3 nucleotides are TGCGCCAGCAGCTTGTGGACTAGCACAGATACGCAGTATTTT. Its protein product is CASSLWTSTDTQYF. This chain joins TRBV5-1 and TRBJ2-3, with a tentative D call TRBD2 (5 bases). Trimming took off 1 base at V and 0 bases at J, with 6 bases between the two ends. CDR1 and CDR2 from the germline V gene are SGHRS and YFSETQ. The CDR3 consists of 14 residues.

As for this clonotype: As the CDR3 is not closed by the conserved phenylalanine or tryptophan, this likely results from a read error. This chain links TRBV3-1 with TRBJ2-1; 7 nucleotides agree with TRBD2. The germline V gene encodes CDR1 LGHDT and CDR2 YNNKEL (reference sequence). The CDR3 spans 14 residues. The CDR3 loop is CASRQAGYYNEQFV. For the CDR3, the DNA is TGTGCCAGCAGACAAGCGGGATACTACAATGAGCAGTTCGTC.

The CDR3 nucleotides read TGCGCCAGCAGTGAGGGACAGGGGGCGAGAAAAAACATTCAGTACTTC. As protein: CASSEGQGARKNIQYF. The chain joins TRBV10-1 to TRBJ2-4; 11 positions match TRBD1. The J segment lost 4 bases and the V segment lost 2 bases, leaving 4 bases of the junction unmatched. Germline V gene data show CDR1 as WNHNN and CDR2 as SYGVQD (reference sequence). The CDR3 loop spans 16 amino acids.

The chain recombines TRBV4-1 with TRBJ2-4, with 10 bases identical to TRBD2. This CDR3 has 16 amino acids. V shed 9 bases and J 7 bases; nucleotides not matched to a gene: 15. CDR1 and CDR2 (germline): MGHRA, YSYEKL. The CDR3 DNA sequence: TGCGCCAGTCGACTTAGCGGGGGGAACCGGGGGAACATTCAGTACTTC. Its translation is CASRLSGGNRGNIQYF.

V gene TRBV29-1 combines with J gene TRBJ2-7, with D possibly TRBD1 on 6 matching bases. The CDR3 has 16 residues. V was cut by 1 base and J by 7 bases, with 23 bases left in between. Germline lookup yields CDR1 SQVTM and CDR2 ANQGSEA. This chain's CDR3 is CSVEVGAAGQFNEQYF. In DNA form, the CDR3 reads TGCAGCGTTGAAGTTGGGGCCGCTGGACAGTTCAATGAGCAGTACTTC.

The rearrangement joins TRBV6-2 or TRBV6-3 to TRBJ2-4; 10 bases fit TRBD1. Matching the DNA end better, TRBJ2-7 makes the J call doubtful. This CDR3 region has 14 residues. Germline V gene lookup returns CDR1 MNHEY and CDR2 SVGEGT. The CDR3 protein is CASRNPGQGYEQYF. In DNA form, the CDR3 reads TGTGCCAGCAGAAATCCGGGACAGGGGTACGAGCAGTACTTC.

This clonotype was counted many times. CDR3 loop: CASSSGQGWTDTQYF. DNA for the CDR3: TGTGCCAGCAGCTCCGGACAGGGCTGGACAGATACGCAGTATTTT. The chain links TRBV7-2 to TRBJ2-3; 8 bases match TRBD1. The CDR3 spans 15 residues. Germline CDR1 and CDR2: SGHTA and FQGNSA. J lost 3 bases, V lost 4 bases, and 6 bases had no gene match.

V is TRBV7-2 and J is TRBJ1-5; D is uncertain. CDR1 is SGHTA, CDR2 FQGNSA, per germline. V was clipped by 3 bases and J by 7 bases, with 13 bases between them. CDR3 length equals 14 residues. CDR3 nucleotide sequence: TGTGCCAGCAGCTTCAGTTCTTCAGGCCAGCCCCAGCATTTT. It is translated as CASSFSSSGQPQHF.

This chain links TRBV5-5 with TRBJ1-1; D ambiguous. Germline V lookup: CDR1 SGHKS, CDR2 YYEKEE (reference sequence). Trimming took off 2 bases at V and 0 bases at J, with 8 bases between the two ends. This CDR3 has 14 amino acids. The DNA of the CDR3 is TGTGCCAGCAGCTTCCAAAGAATGAACACTGAAGCTTTCTTT. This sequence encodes CASSFQRMNTEAFF. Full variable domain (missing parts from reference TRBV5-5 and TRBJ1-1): DAGVTQSPTHLIKTRGQQVTLRCSPISGHKSVSWYQQVLGQGPQFIFQYYEKEERGRGNFPDRFSARQFPNYSSELNVNALLLGDSALYLCASSFQRMNTEAFFGQGTRLTVV.

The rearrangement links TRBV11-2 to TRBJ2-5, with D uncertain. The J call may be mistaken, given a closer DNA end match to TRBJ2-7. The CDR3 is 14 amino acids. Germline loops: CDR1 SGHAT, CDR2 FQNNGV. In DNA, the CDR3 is TGTGCCAGCAGCTTAGATCTATATGGGCCCGAGCAGTACTTC. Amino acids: CASSLDLYGPEQYF.

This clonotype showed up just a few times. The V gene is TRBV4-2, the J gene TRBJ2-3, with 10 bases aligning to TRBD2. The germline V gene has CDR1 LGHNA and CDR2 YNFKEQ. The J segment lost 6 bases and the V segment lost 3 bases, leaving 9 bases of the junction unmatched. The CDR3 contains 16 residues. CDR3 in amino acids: CASSQPQAGGADTQYF. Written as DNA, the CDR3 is TGTGCCAGCAGCCAGCCCCAAGCGGGGGGGGCGGATACGCAGTATTTT.

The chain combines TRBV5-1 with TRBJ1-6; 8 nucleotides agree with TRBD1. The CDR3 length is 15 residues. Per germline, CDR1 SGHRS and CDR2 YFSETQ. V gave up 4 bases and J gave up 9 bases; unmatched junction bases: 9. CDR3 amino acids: CASSARQGKGSPLHF. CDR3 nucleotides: TGCGCCAGCAGCGCTCGACAGGGGAAGGGTTCACCCCTCCACTTT.

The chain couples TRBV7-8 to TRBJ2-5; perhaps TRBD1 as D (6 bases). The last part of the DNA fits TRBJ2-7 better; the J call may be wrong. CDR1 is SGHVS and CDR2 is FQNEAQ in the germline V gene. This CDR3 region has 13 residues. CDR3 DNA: TGTGCCAGCAGCTTCGAGGACAGCTACGAGCAGTACTTC. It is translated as CASSFEDSYEQYF.

CDR3 nucleotide sequence: TGTGCCAGCAGTTTTCTTGGGGACACAGATACGCAGTATTTT. Translated: CASSFLGDTDTQYF. V and J are TRBV12-3 or TRBV12-4 and TRBJ2-3; D ambiguous. This CDR3 has 14 amino acids. V was clipped by 3 bases and J by 2 bases, with 9 bases between them.

CDR3 loop: CASSSRGSGNTIYF. DNA for the CDR3: TGCGCCAGCAGCTCCAGGGGGTCTGGAAACACCATATATTTT. The chain uses TRBV4-3 and TRBJ1-3; the match to TRBD1 covers 7 bases. The CDR3 has 14 amino acids. V lost 5 bases to trimming and J lost 1 base; unmatched junction nucleotides: 2. Germline V gene lookup returns CDR1 LGHNA and CDR2 YSLEER.

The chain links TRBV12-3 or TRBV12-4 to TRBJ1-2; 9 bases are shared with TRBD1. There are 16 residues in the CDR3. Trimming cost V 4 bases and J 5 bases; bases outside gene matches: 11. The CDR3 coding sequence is TGTGCCAGCAGTTACCGCACCGGGACAGGGAAATATGGCTACACCTTC. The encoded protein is CASSYRTGTGKYGYTF.

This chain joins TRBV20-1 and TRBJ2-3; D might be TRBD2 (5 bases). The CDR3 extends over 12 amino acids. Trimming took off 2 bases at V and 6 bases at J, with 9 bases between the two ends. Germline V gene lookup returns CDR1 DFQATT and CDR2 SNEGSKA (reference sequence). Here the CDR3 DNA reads TGCAGTGCTAGAATAGGGAGTGATACGCAGTATTTT. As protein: CSARIGSDTQYF.

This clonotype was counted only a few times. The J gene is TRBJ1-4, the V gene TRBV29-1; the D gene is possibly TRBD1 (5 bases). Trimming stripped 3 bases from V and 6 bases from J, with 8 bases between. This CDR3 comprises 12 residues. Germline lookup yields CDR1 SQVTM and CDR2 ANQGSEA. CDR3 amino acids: CSVEGVDEKLFF. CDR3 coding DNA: TGCAGCGTTGAGGGGGTTGATGAAAAACTGTTTTTT.

CDR3 in DNA: TGCGCCAGCAGCTTGGACGGGGATTTGTCTGGCTACACCTTC. Amino acid sequence: CASSLDGDLSGYTF. The V call is TRBV5-1, the J call TRBJ1-2, with D uncertain. CDR1 and CDR2 (germline): SGHRS, YFSETQ. V shed 0 bases and J shed 7 bases, with 13 bases lying between them. This CDR3 has 14 residues.

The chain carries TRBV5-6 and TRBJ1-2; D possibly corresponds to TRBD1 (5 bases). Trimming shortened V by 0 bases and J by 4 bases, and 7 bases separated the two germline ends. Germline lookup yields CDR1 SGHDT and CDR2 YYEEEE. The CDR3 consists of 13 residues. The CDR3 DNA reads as TGTGCCAGCAGCTTGGTTAGGGGCTATGGCTACACCTTC. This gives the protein CASSLVRGYGYTF.

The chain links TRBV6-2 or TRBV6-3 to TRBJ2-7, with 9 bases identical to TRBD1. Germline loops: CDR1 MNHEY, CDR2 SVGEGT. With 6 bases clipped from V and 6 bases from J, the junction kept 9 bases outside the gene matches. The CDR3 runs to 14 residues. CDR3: CASRFRDRVGEQYF. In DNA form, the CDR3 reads TGTGCCAGCAGGTTCCGGGACAGGGTAGGCGAGCAGTACTTC.

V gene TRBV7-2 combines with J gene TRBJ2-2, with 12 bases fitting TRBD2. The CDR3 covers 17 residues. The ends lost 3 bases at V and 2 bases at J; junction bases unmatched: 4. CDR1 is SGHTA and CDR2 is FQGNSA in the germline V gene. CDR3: CASSLPGLAGNTGELFF. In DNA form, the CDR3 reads TGTGCCAGCAGCTTGCCCGGACTAGCGGGAAACACCGGGGAGCTGTTTTTT.

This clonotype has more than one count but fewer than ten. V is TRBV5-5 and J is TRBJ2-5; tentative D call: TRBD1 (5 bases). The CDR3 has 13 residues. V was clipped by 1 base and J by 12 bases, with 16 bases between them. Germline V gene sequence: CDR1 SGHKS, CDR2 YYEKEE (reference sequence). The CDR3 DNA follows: TGTGCCAGCAGCTTGAGGACACCTAAGGTGGAGTACTTC. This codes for CASSLRTPKVEYF.

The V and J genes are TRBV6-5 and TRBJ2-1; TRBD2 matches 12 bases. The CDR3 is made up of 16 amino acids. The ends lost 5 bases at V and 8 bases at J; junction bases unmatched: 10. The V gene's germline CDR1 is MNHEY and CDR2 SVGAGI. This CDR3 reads CASSLRLAGVSDEQFF. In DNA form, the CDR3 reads TGTGCCAGCAGTCTCAGACTAGCGGGGGTCTCGGATGAGCAGTTCTTC.

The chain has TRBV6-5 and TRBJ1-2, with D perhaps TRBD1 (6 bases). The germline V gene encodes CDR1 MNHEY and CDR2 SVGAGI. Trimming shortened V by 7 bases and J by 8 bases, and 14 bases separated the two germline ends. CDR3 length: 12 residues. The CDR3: CASKPGHSGYTF. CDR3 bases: TGTGCCAGCAAGCCGGGACACTCGGGCTACACCTTC.